The sequence of this T cell receptor (beta chain) was determined in a study of blood T cell repertoires in COVID-19. The overall study: Italy, Spain and the United States were the sources of the convalescent and acute COVID-19 samples. T cells, B-cell-depleted T cells, or PBMCs supplied cDNA or gDNA.

Profiling relied on immunoSEQ multiplex PCR, and the TCRdb table lists in-frame clones only, not all of them. The sample yields around 220,000 clones, around 90% seen once. The study recruited people aged roughly 18 to 100 years across around 23 US areas. The V segment lost 0 bases and the J segment 4 bases; nucleotides outside the gene matches: 6. The germline CDR1 and CDR2 sequences are MNHEY and SMNVEV (reference sequence). The length of the CDR3 is 16 residues. Sequencing input: PBMCs or T cells enriched from blood (not recorded which). The chain employs TRBV27 and TRBJ2-7; TRBD2 matches at 10 bases. This TCR derives from a woman aged 45-60 years with acute COVID-19. The CDR3 sequence is CASSLSLAGALYEQYF. CDR3 in DNA: TGTGCCAGCAGTTTATCCCTAGCGGGAGCTCTTTACGAGCAGTACTTC.